Listed below are T cell receptor beta chains from one sample, sequenced in a study of OX40 agonist ivuxolimab in advanced cancers. The table came from immunoSEQ multiplex PCR; TCRdb's copy has only in-frame clones and leaves some out. The sample holds 40,000 to 45,000 clones; more than 80% are singletons and the top ten take roughly 2.5%. The input for sequencing was CD4+ or CD8+ T cells sorted from blood, taken in a trial of the OX40 agonist ivuxolimab. The receptors here all came from an adult with an advanced solid tumor such as melanoma, head and neck, liver or kidney cancer. CDR3s include the opening cysteine and the closing phenylalanine or tryptophan. The D gene is left open where the match is weak. The listing skips clone size in some rows; elsewhere it reads once, few, many or a size class.

d_gene: TRBD1
v_gene: TRBV7-9
abundance: once
j_gene: TRBJ2-6
CDR3aa: CASSFTGAGANVLTF
CDR3nt: TGTGCCAGCAGCTTTACAGGGGCTGGGGCCAACGTCCTGACTTTC

d_gene: NA
v_gene: TRBV21-1
abundance: NA
j_gene: TRBJ1-1
CDR3aa: CASSKGSENTEAFF
CDR3nt: TGTGCCAGCAGCAAAGGGTCGGAGAACACTGAAGCTTTCTTT

d_gene: NA
v_gene: TRBV7-2
abundance: NA
j_gene: TRBJ1-1
CDR3aa: CASSRMNTEAFF
CDR3nt: TGTGCCAGTTCGAGAATGAACACTGAAGCTTTCTTT

d_gene: NA
v_gene: TRBV5-1
abundance: NA
j_gene: TRBJ2-3
CDR3aa: CASSSSLGIDTQYF
CDR3nt: TGCGCCAGCAGCTCCTCGCTAGGAATAGATACGCAGTATTTT

d_gene: TRBD2
v_gene: TRBV30
abundance: NA
j_gene: TRBJ2-7
CDR3aa: CAWSVGLAGLYEQYF
CDR3nt: TGTGCCTGGAGTGTAGGACTAGCGGGCCTCTACGAGCAGTACTTC

d_gene: NA
v_gene: TRBV7-3
abundance: NA
j_gene: TRBJ2-2
CDR3aa: CASSLRPNTGELFF
CDR3nt: TGTGCCAGCAGCTTAAGACCAAACACCGGGGAGCTGTTTTTT

d_gene: TRBD2
v_gene: TRBV28
abundance: NA
j_gene: TRBJ2-1
CDR3aa: CASSFMWEGRSYNEQFF
CDR3nt: TGTGCCAGCAGTTTTATGTGGGAGGGCCGATCCTACAATGAGCAGTTCTTC

d_gene: NA
v_gene: TRBV2
abundance: NA
j_gene: TRBJ1-4
CDR3aa: CASSMYDPGTNEKLFF
CDR3nt: TGTGCCAGCAGTATGTACGACCCGGGGACTAATGAAAAACTGTTTTTT

d_gene: NA
v_gene: TRBV11-2
abundance: NA
j_gene: TRBJ2-7
CDR3aa: CASSPSGYEQYF
CDR3nt: TGTGCCAGCAGCCCCTCAGGGTACGAGCAGTACTTC

d_gene: TRBD2
v_gene: TRBV7-9
abundance: few
j_gene: TRBJ2-1
CDR3aa: CASSLLAGSYNEQFF
CDR3nt: TGTGCCAGCAGCCTGTTAGCGGGCTCCTACAATGAGCAGTTCTTC

d_gene: NA
v_gene: TRBV7-2
abundance: few
j_gene: TRBJ1-6
CDR3aa: CASSLNYLVSPLHF
CDR3nt: TGTGCCAGCAGCTTAAATTACTTGGTTTCACCCCTCCACTTT

d_gene: NA
v_gene: TRBV30
abundance: NA
j_gene: TRBJ1-1
CDR3aa: CAWSVVGVNTEAFF
CDR3nt: TGTGCCTGGAGCGTGGTGGGGGTGAACACTGAAGCTTTCTTT

d_gene: TRBD2
v_gene: TRBV10-2
abundance: medium-sized
j_gene: TRBJ2-7
CDR3aa: CASSEFTSESSYEQYF
CDR3nt: TGCGCCAGCAGTGAGTTTACTAGCGAGAGCTCCTACGAGCAGTACTTC

d_gene: NA
v_gene: TRBV11-3
abundance: few
j_gene: TRBJ1-4
CDR3aa: CASSSGGLGGSNEKLFF
CDR3nt: TGTGCCAGCAGCTCTGGGGGGCTCGGCGGATCTAATGAAAAACTGTTTTTT

d_gene: NA
v_gene: TRBV29-1
abundance: NA
j_gene: TRBJ2-4
CDR3aa: CSAEALAKNIQYF
CDR3nt: TGCAGCGCTGAGGCGTTAGCCAAAAACATTCAGTACTTC

d_gene: NA
v_gene: TRBV29-1
abundance: medium-sized
j_gene: TRBJ1-1
CDR3aa: CSVDAMGVSTEAFF
CDR3nt: TGCAGCGTTGACGCGATGGGGGTCTCCACTGAAGCTTTCTTT

d_gene: TRBD1
v_gene: TRBV5-5
abundance: NA
j_gene: TRBJ1-5
CDR3aa: CASSPGSGQGNQPQHF
CDR3nt: TGTGCCAGTTCCCCAGGATCGGGACAGGGCAATCAGCCCCAGCATTTT

d_gene: NA
v_gene: TRBV7-2
abundance: NA
j_gene: TRBJ1-2
CDR3aa: CASSLGPTNYGYTF
CDR3nt: TGTGCCAGCAGCTTGGGACCTACTAACTATGGCTACACCTTC

d_gene: NA
v_gene: TRBV5-1
abundance: NA
j_gene: TRBJ1-4
CDR3aa: CASSTDGQGEKLFF
CDR3nt: TGCGCCAGCAGCACGGACGGGCAAGGGGAAAAACTGTTTTTT

d_gene: NA
v_gene: TRBV29-1
abundance: NA
j_gene: TRBJ1-3
CDR3aa: CSVERERDTIYF
CDR3nt: TGCAGCGTTGAAAGGGAGCGGGACACCATATATTTT

d_gene: TRBD1
v_gene: TRBV5-1
abundance: NA
j_gene: TRBJ1-2
CDR3aa: CASSSLSTGGVYGYTF
CDR3nt: TGCGCCAGCAGCTCTCTCTCGACAGGGGGCGTCTATGGCTACACCTTC

d_gene: TRBD2
v_gene: TRBV6-1
abundance: NA
j_gene: TRBJ2-3
CDR3aa: CASSELAGADTQYF
CDR3nt: TGTGCCAGCAGTGAACTAGCGGGAGCAGATACGCAGTATTTT

d_gene: TRBD2
v_gene: TRBV5-4
abundance: once
j_gene: TRBJ2-1
CDR3aa: CASSLRTSGVDEQFF
CDR3nt: TGTGCCAGCAGCCTTCGGACTAGCGGGGTCGATGAGCAGTTCTTC

d_gene: NA
v_gene: TRBV10-2
abundance: NA
j_gene: TRBJ2-1
CDR3aa: CASSSGLRSSYNEQFF
CDR3nt: TGCGCCAGCAGCTCGGGACTTCGAAGCTCCTACAATGAGCAGTTCTTC

d_gene: NA
v_gene: TRBV9
abundance: NA
j_gene: TRBJ2-2
CDR3aa: CASSVATFTGELFF
CDR3nt: TGTGCCAGCAGCGTAGCTACTTTCACCGGGGAGCTGTTTTTT

d_gene: NA
v_gene: TRBV6-1
abundance: NA
j_gene: TRBJ2-7
CDR3aa: CASSEVAGDYYEQYF
CDR3nt: TGTGCCAGCAGTGAAGTGGCAGGGGATTACTACGAGCAGTACTTC

d_gene: NA
v_gene: TRBV5-1
abundance: NA
j_gene: TRBJ2-1
CDR3aa: CASSTSATYNEQFF
CDR3nt: TGCGCCAGCAGCACCAGTGCTACCTACAATGAGCAGTTCTTC

d_gene: NA
v_gene: TRBV10-3
abundance: few
j_gene: TRBJ2-1
CDR3aa: CAISDDGLADEQFF
CDR3nt: TGTGCCATCAGTGATGACGGGCTAGCTGATGAGCAGTTCTTC

d_gene: NA
v_gene: TRBV4-1
abundance: NA
j_gene: TRBJ1-1
CDR3aa: CASSQVVWTAIMAGYTEAFF
CDR3nt: TGCGCCAGCAGCCAAGTCGTCTGGACAGCGATCATGGCTGGGTACACTGAAGCTTTCTTT

d_gene: NA
v_gene: TRBV29-1
abundance: NA
j_gene: TRBJ2-2
CDR3aa: CSVMPKMNTGELFF
CDR3nt: TGCAGCGTTATGCCCAAGATGAACACCGGGGAGCTGTTTTTT

d_gene: NA
v_gene: TRBV7-7
abundance: NA
j_gene: TRBJ2-1
CDR3aa: CASSPGGGQYNEQFF
CDR3nt: TGTGCTAGCAGCCCGGGAGGGGGCCAATACAATGAGCAGTTCTTC

d_gene: TRBD2
v_gene: TRBV25-1
abundance: NA
j_gene: TRBJ2-1
CDR3aa: CASSEEGGGYNEQFF
CDR3nt: TGTGCCAGCAGTGAAGAGGGCGGGGGGTACAATGAGCAGTTCTTC

d_gene: TRBD1
v_gene: TRBV5-6
abundance: once
j_gene: TRBJ1-5
CDR3aa: CASSLALGQGGQPQHF
CDR3nt: TGTGCCAGCAGCTTGGCCTTGGGACAGGGCGGTCAGCCCCAGCATTTT

d_gene: NA
v_gene: TRBV9
abundance: few
j_gene: TRBJ1-3
CDR3aa: CASSVGFSTGNTIYF
CDR3nt: TGTGCCAGCAGCGTAGGGTTTTCTACTGGAAACACCATATATTTT

d_gene: TRBD1
v_gene: TRBV7-2
abundance: once
j_gene: TRBJ1-1
CDR3aa: CASSPQGVTEAFF
CDR3nt: TGTGCCAGCAGCCCACAGGGGGTCACTGAAGCTTTCTTT

d_gene: NA
v_gene: TRBV13
abundance: once
j_gene: TRBJ1-5
CDR3aa: CASSFGDSNQPQHF
CDR3nt: TGTGCCAGCAGCTTTGGGGATAGCAATCAGCCCCAGCATTTT

d_gene: NA
v_gene: TRBV18
abundance: NA
j_gene: TRBJ2-1
CDR3aa: CASSPVRTDEQFF
CDR3nt: TGTGCCAGCTCACCGGTGCGGACAGATGAGCAGTTCTTC

d_gene: NA
v_gene: TRBV6-6
abundance: NA
j_gene: TRBJ1-2
CDR3aa: CASSSQVNYGYTF
CDR3nt: TGTGCCAGCAGTTCGCAGGTGAACTATGGCTACACCTTC

d_gene: TRBD2
v_gene: TRBV2
abundance: NA
j_gene: TRBJ2-1
CDR3aa: CASRLAGGPGYNEQFF
CDR3nt: TGTGCCAGCAGACTAGCGGGAGGGCCTGGATACAATGAGCAGTTCTTC

d_gene: NA
v_gene: TRBV5-1
abundance: NA
j_gene: TRBJ2-1
CDR3aa: CASSLDLLSYNEQFF
CDR3nt: TGCGCCAGCAGCTTGGACCTTCTCTCCTACAATGAGCAGTTCTTC

d_gene: NA
v_gene: TRBV7-2
abundance: NA
j_gene: TRBJ2-3
CDR3aa: CASSFQGLAGTDTQYF
CDR3nt: TGTGCCAGCAGCTTCCAGGGGTTAGCGGGCACAGATACGCAGTATTTT

d_gene: TRBD1
v_gene: TRBV19
abundance: NA
j_gene: TRBJ1-4
CDR3aa: CASSISGTGVEKLFF
CDR3nt: TGTGCCAGTAGTATATCCGGGACAGGGGTTGAAAAACTGTTTTTT

d_gene: TRBD2
v_gene: TRBV4-1
abundance: NA
j_gene: TRBJ2-7
CDR3aa: CASSRLGRGGYEQYF
CDR3nt: TGCGCCAGCAGTCGATTGGGACGGGGGGGCTATGAGCAGTACTTC

d_gene: NA
v_gene: TRBV11-3
abundance: NA
j_gene: TRBJ2-1
CDR3aa: CASSLGTNLVEQFF
CDR3nt: TGTGCCAGCAGCTTAGGGACTAACTTAGTTGAGCAGTTCTTC

d_gene: TRBD2
v_gene: TRBV7-9
abundance: medium-sized
j_gene: TRBJ2-3
CDR3aa: CASRTRGGGGVDTQYF
CDR3nt: TGTGCCAGCAGAACTCGGGGGGGAGGAGGAGTAGATACGCAGTATTTT

d_gene: TRBD1
v_gene: TRBV4-2
abundance: NA
j_gene: TRBJ2-3
CDR3aa: CASSQQGAADTQYF
CDR3nt: TGTGCCAGCAGCCAACAGGGGGCGGCAGATACGCAGTATTTT

d_gene: NA
v_gene: TRBV5-1
abundance: NA
j_gene: TRBJ2-3
CDR3aa: CASSLALSSGNPTDTQYF
CDR3nt: TGCGCCAGCAGCTTGGCGCTATCAAGCGGTAACCCCACAGATACGCAGTATTTT

d_gene: TRBD1
v_gene: TRBV2
abundance: medium-sized
j_gene: TRBJ1-2
CDR3aa: CASSGAGGGYTF
CDR3nt: TGTGCCAGCAGTGGGGCAGGGGGCGGCTACACCTTC

d_gene: NA
v_gene: TRBV7-9
abundance: NA
j_gene: TRBJ2-1
CDR3aa: CASSPPRSVNEQFF
CDR3nt: TGTGCCAGCAGCCCGCCTAGGAGCGTCAATGAGCAGTTCTTC

d_gene: NA
v_gene: TRBV6-5
abundance: NA
j_gene: TRBJ1-1
CDR3aa: CASSYSPALNTEAFF
CDR3nt: TGTGCCAGCAGTTACTCGCCAGCTCTGAACACTGAAGCTTTCTTT

d_gene: TRBD2
v_gene: TRBV5-1
abundance: NA
j_gene: TRBJ2-6
CDR3aa: CASSLLAGSGANVLTF
CDR3nt: TGCGCCAGCAGCTTACTAGCGGGCTCTGGGGCCAACGTCCTGACTTTC

d_gene: TRBD2
v_gene: TRBV9
abundance: once
j_gene: TRBJ2-5
CDR3aa: CASSVASSGGETQYF
CDR3nt: TGTGCCAGCAGCGTAGCGTCTAGCGGGGGGGAGACCCAGTACTTC

d_gene: NA
v_gene: TRBV6-1
abundance: NA
j_gene: TRBJ1-5
CDR3aa: CASNYGGTNQPQHF
CDR3nt: TGTGCCAGCAATTATGGGGGTACTAATCAGCCCCAGCATTTT

d_gene: NA
v_gene: TRBV5-6
abundance: NA
j_gene: TRBJ1-5
CDR3aa: CASSFGNQPQHF
CDR3nt: TGTGCCAGCAGCTTTGGGAATCAGCCCCAGCATTTT

d_gene: NA
v_gene: TRBV5-4
abundance: NA
j_gene: TRBJ2-3
CDR3aa: CASSLPGTSTDTQYF
CDR3nt: TGTGCCAGCAGCTTGCCGGGGACTAGCACAGATACGCAGTATTTT

d_gene: NA
v_gene: TRBV19
abundance: once
j_gene: TRBJ1-2
CDR3aa: CASSKYAGSRFFGYGYTF
CDR3nt: TGTGCCAGTAGTAAATACGCCGGGTCCCGATTCTTCGGCTATGGCTACACCTTC

d_gene: NA
v_gene: TRBV9
abundance: few
j_gene: TRBJ2-3
CDR3aa: CASSVGWGRSTDTQYF
CDR3nt: TGTGCCAGCAGCGTCGGGTGGGGGAGGAGCACAGATACGCAGTATTTT

d_gene: NA
v_gene: TRBV7-3
abundance: NA
j_gene: TRBJ1-2
CDR3aa: CASSSGQEGGGYTF
CDR3nt: TGTGCCAGCAGCTCTGGGCAGGAGGGTGGGGGCTACACCTTC

d_gene: TRBD2
v_gene: TRBV5-6
abundance: NA
j_gene: TRBJ2-2
CDR3aa: CASSPGGTGELFF
CDR3nt: TGTGCCAGCAGTCCGGGGGGCACCGGGGAGCTGTTTTTT

d_gene: NA
v_gene: TRBV29-1
abundance: once
j_gene: TRBJ2-3
CDR3aa: CSVLSGPDTQYF
CDR3nt: TGCAGCGTTTTGTCGGGCCCAGATACGCAGTATTTT